This T cell receptor (beta chain) was recovered during a study of CD8+ T cells in alopecia areata. Regarding the study as a whole: In scalp and blood, many expanded lesional clones persisted during tofacitinib.

Trimming removed 1 base at V and 0 bases at J, with 7 bases between. The CDR3 length is 14 residues. Germline-derived CDR1 and CDR2 are SGHAT and FQDESV (reference sequence). As the sequencing template, cDNA was produced by extracting RNA and reverse transcribing it. TCRdb keeps only in-frame clones here, not all; method: immunoSEQ multiplex PCR. This table holds 95,000 to 100,000 clones, 55% to 70% found once. On this clone itself: Its antigen is undetermined.

Treatment: oral pan-JAK inhibitor, 5-10 mg twice daily. Individuals with alopecia areata gave both lesional scalp punch biopsies and peripheral blood for collection. The gene calls are TRBV11-1 and TRBJ2-7; D possibly corresponds to TRBD2 (5 bases). The origin of this receptor is a human donor with alopecia areata. The specimen was CD8+ T cells sorted from blood, collected at approximately week 60, from a patient treated with tofacitinib. CDR3 protein: CASSLVGDSYEQYF. The CDR3 bases are TGTGCCAGCAGCTTAGTCGGGGACTCCTACGAGCAGTACTTC. The full variable domain, in which reference TRBV11-1 and TRBJ2-7 provide the parts outside the CDR3, is EAEVAQSPRYKITEKSQAVAFWCDPISGHATLYWYRQILGQGPELLVQFQDESVVDDSQLPKDRFSAERLKGVDSTLKIQPAELGDSAMYLCASSLVGDSYEQYFGPGTRLTVT.